This T cell receptor (beta chain) was recovered during a study of molecular identifiers for immune sequencing clone quantification. This clonotype was observed at least ten times. MiXCR was run by TCRdb on the PCR reads, yielding one entry per CDR3 protein. The profile shows hundreds of thousands of distinct CDR3 sequences, less than 30% of them singletons. Germline CDR1 is MDHEN and CDR2 is SYDVKM. Trimming stripped 2 bases from V and 5 bases from J, with 9 bases between. The CDR3 covers 13 residues. The chain uses TRBV28 and TRBJ1-1; a possible D gene is TRBD1 (5 bases). The clonotype comes from a human donor in good health. Some libraries in this study had Jurkat cell RNA spiked in. Sequenced: naive CD8+ T cells from blood, with Jurkat cell RNA spiked in. Subset reported: FACS-sorted CD8+CD4-CCR7+CD45RA+ naive T cells. The chain's CDR3 is CASSLGGLTEAFF. CDR3 coding DNA: TGTGCCAGCAGTTTAGGGGGGTTGACTGAAGCTTTCTTT.